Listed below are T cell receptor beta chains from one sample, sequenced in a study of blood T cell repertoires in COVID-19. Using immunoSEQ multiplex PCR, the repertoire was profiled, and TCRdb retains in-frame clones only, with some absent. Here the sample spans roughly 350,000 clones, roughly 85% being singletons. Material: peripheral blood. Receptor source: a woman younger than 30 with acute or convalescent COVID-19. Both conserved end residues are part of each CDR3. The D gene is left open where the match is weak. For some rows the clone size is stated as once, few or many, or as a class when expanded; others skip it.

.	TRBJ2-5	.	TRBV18	TGTGCCAGCTCCCCGGACAGCCAAGAGACCCAGTACTTC	CASSPDSQETQYF
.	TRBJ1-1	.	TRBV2	TGTGCCATTCGATGGCCGGGGGGGCTGGGCTTT	CAIRWPGGLGF
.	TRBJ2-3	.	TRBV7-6	TGTGCCAGCAGCCTCATAGGGGCGGTTACAGATACGCAGTATTTT	CASSLIGAVTDTQYF
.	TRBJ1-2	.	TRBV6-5	TGTGCCAGCAGTTACGGCAGCTATGGCTACACCTTC	CASSYGSYGYTF
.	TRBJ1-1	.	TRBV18	TGTGCCAGCTCCGCCCCCTATGCGGGAGGTGACACTGAAGCTTTCTTT	CASSAPYAGGDTEAFF
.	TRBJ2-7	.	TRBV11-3	TGTGCCAGCAGCTTAGGAGGTCAAGATTTCGACGAGCAGTACTTC	CASSLGGQDFDEQYF
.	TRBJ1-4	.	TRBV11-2	TGTGCCAGCAGACTGGGGAGGGGAGATTTCGAAAAACTGTTTTTT	CASRLGRGDFEKLFF
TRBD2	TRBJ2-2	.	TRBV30	TGTGCCTACTTTGAGCGGGGGGTCTCATCCACCGGGGAGCTGTTTTTT	CAYFERGVSSTGELFF
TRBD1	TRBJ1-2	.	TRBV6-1	TGTGCCAGCAGTGATCCGGGACAGGGGATCTATGGCTACACCTTC	CASSDPGQGIYGYTF
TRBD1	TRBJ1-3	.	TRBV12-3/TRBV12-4	TGTGCCAGCGTGGGACAGGGTGGAAACACCATATATTTT	CASVGQGGNTIYF
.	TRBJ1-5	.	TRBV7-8	TGTGCCAGCAGCCCCGGACGACTAGGCAATCAGCCCCAGCATTTT	CASSPGRLGNQPQHF
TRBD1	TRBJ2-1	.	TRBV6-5	TGTGCCAGCATAAGCGGACAGGGCCATCCGAATGAGCAGTTCTTC	CASISGQGHPNEQFF
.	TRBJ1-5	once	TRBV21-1	TGTGCCAGCAGCAAGGGGCAGGGTATTTCTAGCAATCAGCCCCAGCATTTT	CASSKGQGISSNQPQHF
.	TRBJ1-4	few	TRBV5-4	TGTGCCAGCAGCTTTAAGGGGCTCGACATAGAAAAACTGTTTTTT	CASSFKGLDIEKLFF
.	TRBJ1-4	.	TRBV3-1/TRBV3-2	TGTGCCAGCAGCCAAAGGGACTCAAGCCTTAATGAAAAACTGTTTTTT	CASSQRDSSLNEKLFF
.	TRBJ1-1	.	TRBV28	TGTGCCAGCAGGATTACCTCCGGGGGGGCAGGGAAAACTTTCTTT	CASRITSGGAGKTFF
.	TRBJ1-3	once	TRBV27	TGTGCCAGCAGTTTAAGGGGCAGGACCACCTCTGGAAACACCATATATTTT	CASSLRGRTTSGNTIYF
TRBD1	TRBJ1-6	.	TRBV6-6	TGTGCCAGCAGTTACTCGACAGGGAATTCACCCCTCCACTTT	CASSYSTGNSPLHF
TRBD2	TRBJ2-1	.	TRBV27	TGTGCCAGCAGTTTACTAACTAGCGGGGGGGGAAATGAGCAGTTCTTC	CASSLLTSGGGNEQFF
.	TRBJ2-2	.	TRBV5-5	TGTGCCAGCAGCTTGGAGGGGGTCAGCACCGGGGAGCTGTTTTTT	CASSLEGVSTGELFF
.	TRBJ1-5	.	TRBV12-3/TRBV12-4	TGTGCCAGCAGTCTTTTTAGCAATCAGCCCCAGCATTTT	CASSLFSNQPQHF
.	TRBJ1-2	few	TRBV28	TGTGCCAGCAGTTATTGGATAAGACAGGCCTATGGCTACACCTTC	CASSYWIRQAYGYTF
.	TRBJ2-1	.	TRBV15	TGTGCCACCAGCAGAGATCTAGCCGGCGCTATAGGGAATGAGCAGTTCTTC	CATSRDLAGAIGNEQFF
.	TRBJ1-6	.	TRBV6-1	TGTGCCAGCAGTGAAGGCAGGGCTAATTCACCCCTCCACTTT	CASSEGRANSPLHF
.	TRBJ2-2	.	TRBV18	TGTGCCAGCACCATAGACAGGCTCACCGGGGAGCTGTTTTTT	CASTIDRLTGELFF
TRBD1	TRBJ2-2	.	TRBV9	TGTGCCAGCAGCCAGGGACAGGGGGAATTTGGGGAGCTGTTTTTT	CASSQGQGEFGELFF
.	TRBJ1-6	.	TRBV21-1	TGTGCCAGCAGCCCCCTGGGGGGGCATTGTTCACCCCTCCACTTT	CASSPLGGHCSPLHF
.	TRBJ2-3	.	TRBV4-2	TGTGCCAGCAGCCAAGAGGGAGCTAGTACCTCTAGCACAGATACGCAGTATTTT	CASSQEGASTSSTDTQYF
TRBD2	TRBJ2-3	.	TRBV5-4	TGTGCCAGCAGCTTATATCTAGCGGGAGCGGGCACAGATACGCAGTATTTT	CASSLYLAGAGTDTQYF
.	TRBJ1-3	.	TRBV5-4	TGTGCCAGCAGCATAACATCGGGTAGTGCCTTCTCTGGAAACACCATATATTTT	CASSITSGSAFSGNTIYF
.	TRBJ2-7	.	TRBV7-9	TGTGCCAGCAGCTTAGATCTAACAGGCGGCTACGAGCAGTACTTC	CASSLDLTGGYEQYF
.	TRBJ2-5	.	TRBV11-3	TGTGCCAGCAGCTCCAGACTGAACCAAGAGACCCAGTACTTC	CASSSRLNQETQYF
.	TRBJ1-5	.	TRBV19	TGTGCCAGTAAAGAGGTCGGTAATCAGCCCCAGCATTTT	CASKEVGNQPQHF
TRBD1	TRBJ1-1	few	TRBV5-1	TGCGCCAGCAGCTTGATGTTCCGGACAGGGAGCACTGAAGCTTTCTTT	CASSLMFRTGSTEAFF
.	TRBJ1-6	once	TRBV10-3	TGTGCCATCAGTGAGGAAACCGGTTCACCCCTCCACTTT	CAISEETGSPLHF
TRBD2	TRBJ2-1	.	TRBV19	TGTGCCAGTAGTCCAGAGTCTACGGGTGGGACTAGCGGGACTAGCTCCTACAATGAGCAGTTCTTC	CASSPESTGGTSGTSSYNEQFF
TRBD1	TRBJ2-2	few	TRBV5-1	TGCGCCAGCAGCTTGCCCGGGACAGGGGGTGTCGGGGAGCTGTTTTTT	CASSLPGTGGVGELFF
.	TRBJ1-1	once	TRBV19	TGTGCCAGTACAACAAGTAAGACAAACACTGAAGCTTTCTTT	CASTTSKTNTEAFF
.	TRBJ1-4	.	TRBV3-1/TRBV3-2	TGTGCCAGCAGCCAAGAGGGAGCAACTAATGAAAAACTGTTTTTT	CASSQEGATNEKLFF
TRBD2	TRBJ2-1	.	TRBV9	TGTGCCAGCAGCGTCGTTAGCGGGGGGTCCTACAATGAGCAGTTCTTC	CASSVVSGGSYNEQFF
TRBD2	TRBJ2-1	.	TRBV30	TGTGCCTTTTCTAGCGGGGGGGATAATGAGCAGTTCTTC	CAFSSGGDNEQFF
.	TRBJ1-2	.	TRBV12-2	TGTGCAAGTCGCTTAACCCCCTTAACATACAGGAGAAGTGGCTACACCTTC	CASRLTPLTYRRSGYTF
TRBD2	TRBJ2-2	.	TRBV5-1	TGCGCCAGCACCCCGGGCGGGGGGAACACCGGGGAGCTGTTTTTT	CASTPGGGNTGELFF
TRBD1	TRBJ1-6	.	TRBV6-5	TGTGCCAGCAGCCGACAGGGCGAATATTCACCCCTCCACTTT	CASSRQGEYSPLHF
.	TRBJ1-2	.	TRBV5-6	TGTGCCAGCAGCACCAGCTCGGACACCCTAGGTACATATGGTTATGGCTACACCTTC	CASSTSSDTLGTYGYGYTF
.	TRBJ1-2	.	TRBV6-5	TGTGCCAGCAGGTTCGGGGGATGGGATGGCTACACCTTC	CASRFGGWDGYTF
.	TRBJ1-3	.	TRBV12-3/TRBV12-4	TGTGCCAGCAGGGTTCAGGCTGGAAACACCATATATTTT	CASRVQAGNTIYF
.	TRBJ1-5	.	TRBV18	TGTGCCAGCTCACCGGAGACGGGTCAGCCCCAGCATTTT	CASSPETGQPQHF
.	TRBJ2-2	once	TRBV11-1	TGTGCCAGCAGCTGGGCCCCAGGGGCCGGGGAGCTGTTTTTT	CASSWAPGAGELFF
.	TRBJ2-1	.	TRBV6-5	TGTGCCAGCAGAAATGCCGTCGGTGAGCAGTTCTTC	CASRNAVGEQFF
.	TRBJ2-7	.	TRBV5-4	TGTGCCAGCAGCTTTTCTAGCGCCGAGCAGTACTTC	CASSFSSAEQYF
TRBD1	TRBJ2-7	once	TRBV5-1	TGCGCCAGCAGCTCCGGGACAGGGGAAGGCGAGCAGTACTTC	CASSSGTGEGEQYF
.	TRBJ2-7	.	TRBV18	TGTGCCAGCTCACAGACAGTGAACTACGAGCAGTACTTC	CASSQTVNYEQYF
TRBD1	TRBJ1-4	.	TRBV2	TGTGCCAGCACCGACAGGGGCTTTAATGAAAAACTGTTTTTT	CASTDRGFNEKLFF
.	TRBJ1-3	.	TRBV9	TGTGCCAGCAGCCCCGGGGGGGGTTCGGCTGGAAACACCATATATTTT	CASSPGGGSAGNTIYF
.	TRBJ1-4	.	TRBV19	TGTGCCAGTCGGGGTACGATGAATGAAAAACTGTTTTTT	CASRGTMNEKLFF